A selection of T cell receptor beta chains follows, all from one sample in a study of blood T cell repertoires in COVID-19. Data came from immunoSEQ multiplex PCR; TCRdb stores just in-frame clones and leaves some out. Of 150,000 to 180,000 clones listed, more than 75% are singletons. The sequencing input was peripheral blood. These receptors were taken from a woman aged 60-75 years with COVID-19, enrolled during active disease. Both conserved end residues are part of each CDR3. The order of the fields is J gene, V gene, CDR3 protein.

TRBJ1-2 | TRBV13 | CASSFTGDARGYTF
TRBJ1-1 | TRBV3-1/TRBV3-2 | CASSQAGGPGAFF
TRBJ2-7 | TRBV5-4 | CASSLGGLAGVYEQYF
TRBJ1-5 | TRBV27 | CASSSEGVRAAQPQHF
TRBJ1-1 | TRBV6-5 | CASSYSPGGNTEAFF
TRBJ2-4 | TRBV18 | CASSPPGPRKNIQYF
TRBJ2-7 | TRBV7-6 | CASSLEGPAPSEQYF
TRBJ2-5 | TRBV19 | CASTPGQGRETQYF
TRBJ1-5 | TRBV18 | CASSTATDQPQHF
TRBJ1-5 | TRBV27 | CASKGSNQPQHF
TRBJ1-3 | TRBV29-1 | CSVERLAGNTIYF
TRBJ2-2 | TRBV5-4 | CASSLGLAGGTGELFF
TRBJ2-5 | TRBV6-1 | CASSEAVSTGETQYF
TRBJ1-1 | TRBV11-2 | CASSPRGLYTEAFF
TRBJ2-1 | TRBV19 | CASSMEVGNAYNEQFF
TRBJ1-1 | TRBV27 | CASSLRGAERNTEAFF
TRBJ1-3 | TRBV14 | CASSQLGNTIYF
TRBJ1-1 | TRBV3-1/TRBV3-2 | CASSATVNTEAFF
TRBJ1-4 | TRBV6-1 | CASSEWTGPTNEKLFF
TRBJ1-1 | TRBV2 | CASLQGNTEAFF
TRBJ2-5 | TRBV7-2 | CASSLGTVDQETQYF
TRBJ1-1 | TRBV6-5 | CASSYTRGNTEAFF